The source of this TCR beta chain is a study of T cell responses to AZD1222 COVID-19 vaccine. For this clone: What it binds is unknown.

Study conclusions and caveats: Among the donors, most were white British and more were female, and clonal diversity was possibly underestimated. Repertoire samples came only from after the peak T cell response.

Sequencing used immunoSEQ multiplex PCR; TCRdb keeps in-frame clones, though not all of them. This sample has approximately 100,000 clones, with approximately 90% found just once. The germline gives CDR1 LNHDA, CDR2 SQIVND (reference sequence). This CDR3 is built from 11 residues. The receptor was derived from an adult in good health. Source: peripheral blood, taken on day 0 of AZD1222 vaccination. The chain is built from TRBV19 and TRBJ1-5, with TRBD1 matching over 9 bases. The CDR3 region is CGTGDRQPQHF. CDR3 nucleotide sequence: TGTGGGACAGGGGATAGACAGCCCCAGCATTTT. The full variable domain, with the rest looked up from reference TRBV19 and TRBJ1-5, is DGGITQSPKYLFRKEGQNVTLSCEQNLNHDAMYWYRQDPGQGLRLIYYSQIVNDFQKGDIAEGYSVSREKKESFPLTVTSAQKNPTAFYLCGTGDRQPQHFGDGTRLSIL.